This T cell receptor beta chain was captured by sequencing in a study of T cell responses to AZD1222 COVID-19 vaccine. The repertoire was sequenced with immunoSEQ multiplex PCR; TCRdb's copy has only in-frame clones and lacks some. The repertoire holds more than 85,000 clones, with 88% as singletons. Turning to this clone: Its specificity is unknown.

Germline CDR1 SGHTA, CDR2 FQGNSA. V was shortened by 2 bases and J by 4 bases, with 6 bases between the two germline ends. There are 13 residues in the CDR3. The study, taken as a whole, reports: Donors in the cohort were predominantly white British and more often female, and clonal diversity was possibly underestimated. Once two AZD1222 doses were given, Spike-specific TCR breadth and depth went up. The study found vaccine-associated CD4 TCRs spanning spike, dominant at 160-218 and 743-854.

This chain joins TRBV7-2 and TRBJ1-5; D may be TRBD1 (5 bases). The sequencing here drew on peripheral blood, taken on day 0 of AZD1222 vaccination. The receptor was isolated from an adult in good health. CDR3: CASSLRGNQPQHF. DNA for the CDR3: TGTGCCAGCAGCTTACGGGGGAATCAGCCCCAGCATTTT.